This T cell receptor (beta chain) was identified during a study of response to subunit inactivated influenza vaccine. Broader study findings: The study's authors posited that every seasonal influenza vaccination enlists few new T cells.

The CDR3 consists of 11 residues. Trimming took off 4 bases at V and 6 bases at J, with 7 bases between the two ends. Germline values: CDR1 SGHAT, CDR2 FQNNGV. Using its own MiXCR run on the RT-PCR reads, TCRdb lists one record per CDR3 protein. This sample has around 540,000 distinct CDR3 sequences; around 11% occur once, and the top ten carry about 10%. About this clonotype: What it binds is not known.

This TCR was sampled from a man over 45 who received an inactivated influenza vaccine. The rearrangement joins TRBV11-2 to TRBJ2-7; D gene unclear. This specimen was PBMCs from blood, taken on the day of vaccination. This CDR3 is CASSSPSEQYF. The CDR3, as DNA: TGTGCCAGCAGCTCACCCAGCGAGCAGTACTTC.